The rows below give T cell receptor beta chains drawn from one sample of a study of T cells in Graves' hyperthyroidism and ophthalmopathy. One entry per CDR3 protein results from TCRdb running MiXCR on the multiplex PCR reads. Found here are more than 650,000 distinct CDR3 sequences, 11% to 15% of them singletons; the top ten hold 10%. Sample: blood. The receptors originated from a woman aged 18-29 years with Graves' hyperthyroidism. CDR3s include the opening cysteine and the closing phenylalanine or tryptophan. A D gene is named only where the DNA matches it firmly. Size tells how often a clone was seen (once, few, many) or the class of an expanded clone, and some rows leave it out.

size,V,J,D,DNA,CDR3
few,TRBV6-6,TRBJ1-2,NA,TGTGCCAGCAGTTACTCGGGGGTGTACTATGGCTACACCTTC,CASSYSGVYYGYTF
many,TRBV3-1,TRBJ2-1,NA,TGTGCCAGCAACTCGGCGAGCTCCTACAATGAGCAGTTCTTC,CASNSASSYNEQFF
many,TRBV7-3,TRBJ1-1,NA,TGTGCCAGCAGCTTATATGCGAACACTGAAGCTTTCTTT,CASSLYANTEAFF
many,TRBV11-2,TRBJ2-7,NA,TGTGCCAGCAGCTGGGGTTGGGGCTACGAGCAGTACTTC,CASSWGWGYEQYF
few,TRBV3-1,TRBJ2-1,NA,TGTGCCAGCAGCCAAGACAGGGGAGGTCTTTTCCATGAGCAGTTCTTC,CASSQDRGGLFHEQFF
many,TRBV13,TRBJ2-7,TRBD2,TGTGCCAGCAGCTCTCGATTAGCGGGAGGAAGCTCCTACGAGCAGTACTTC,CASSSRLAGGSSYEQYF
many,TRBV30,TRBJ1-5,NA,TGTGCCTGGAGTGATGGGTTTCAGCCCCAGCATTTT,CAWSDGFQPQHF
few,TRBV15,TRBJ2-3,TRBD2,TGTGCCACCAGCAGGGAATTAGGGAGGGCCGGGGATACGCAGTATTTT,CATSRELGRAGDTQYF
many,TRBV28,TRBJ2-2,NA,TGTGCCAGCAGTTTTGGCCCGAACACCGGGGAGCTGTTTTTT,CASSFGPNTGELFF
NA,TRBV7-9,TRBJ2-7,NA,TGTGCCAGCAGCTTAAACGGACAGACGCTCTACGAGCAGTACTTC,CASSLNGQTLYEQYF
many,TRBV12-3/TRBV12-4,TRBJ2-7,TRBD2,TGTGCCAGCAGTTACCGGACTAGCGAAAAAACCCTCTACGAGCAGTACTTC,CASSYRTSEKTLYEQYF
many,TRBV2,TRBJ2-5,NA,TGTGCCAGCAGTGAATTTTGGCTAGTCCAAGAGACCCAGTACTTC,CASSEFWLVQETQYF
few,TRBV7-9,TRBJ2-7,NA,TGTGCCAGCAGCTTTCGAGTTTCCTACGAGCAGTACTTC,CASSFRVSYEQYF
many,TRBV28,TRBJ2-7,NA,TGTGCCAGCACCCCTCTCGAGGGGCTCTCCTACGAGCAGTACTTC,CASTPLEGLSYEQYF
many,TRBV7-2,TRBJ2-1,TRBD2,TGTGCCAGCAGCTTAGCGGGCGGGAGGACGGGGAATGAGCAGTTCTTC,CASSLAGGRTGNEQFF
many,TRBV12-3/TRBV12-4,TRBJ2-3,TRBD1,TGTGCCAGCAGTCCAGACCCGGGACAGGGGACAGATACGCAGTATTTT,CASSPDPGQGTDTQYF